This is a list of T cell receptor beta chains from one sample in a study of blood T cell repertoires in COVID-19. Assay used: immunoSEQ multiplex PCR; TCRdb lists only in-frame clones, some missing. This sample has a few hundred thousand clones; approximately 85% occur once, and the top ten carry 1.5% to 2%. Specimen: PBMCs or T cells enriched from blood (not recorded which). Receptor source: a woman aged 45-60 years who had recovered from COVID-19. Both conserved end residues are part of each CDR3. The D gene is left open where the match is weak. Size is omitted from some rows. Given values are once, few, many or a class for expanded clones.

j_call: TRBJ1-6
v_call: TRBV11-2
d_call: .
clone_size: .
cdr3_aa: CASSGGADDNSPLHF
cdr3_nt: TGTGCCAGCAGCGGGGGGGCTGACGATAATTCACCCCTCCACTTT

j_call: TRBJ1-5
v_call: TRBV6-5
d_call: .
clone_size: .
cdr3_aa: CASGLDSKHQPQHF
cdr3_nt: TGTGCCAGCGGCCTCGACAGTAAGCATCAGCCCCAGCATTTT

j_call: TRBJ1-1
v_call: TRBV5-1
d_call: .
clone_size: few
cdr3_aa: CASSLGAGKGTEAFF
cdr3_nt: TGCGCCAGCAGCTTGGGGGCAGGGAAGGGCACTGAAGCTTTCTTT

j_call: TRBJ2-7
v_call: TRBV5-1
d_call: TRBD2
clone_size: .
cdr3_aa: CASSLAGISGNYEQYF
cdr3_nt: TGCGCCAGCAGCTTGGCCGGGATTAGCGGGAACTACGAGCAGTACTTC

j_call: TRBJ2-3
v_call: TRBV28
d_call: TRBD2
clone_size: once
cdr3_aa: CASSLLWEGDTQYF
cdr3_nt: TGTGCCAGCAGTTTATTATGGGAGGGGGATACGCAGTATTTT

j_call: TRBJ1-2
v_call: TRBV28
d_call: TRBD1
clone_size: .
cdr3_aa: CASNDRDRANYGYTF
cdr3_nt: TGTGCCAGCAACGACCGGGACAGGGCGAACTATGGCTACACCTTC

j_call: TRBJ1-2
v_call: TRBV28
d_call: .
clone_size: .
cdr3_aa: CASSGSGPPVGDGYTF
cdr3_nt: TGTGCCAGCAGTGGTTCCGGGCCCCCGGTCGGGGATGGCTACACCTTC

j_call: TRBJ1-1
v_call: TRBV7-9
d_call: TRBD1
clone_size: .
cdr3_aa: CASSTTGGSTEAFF
cdr3_nt: TGTGCCAGCAGCACGACAGGGGGTAGCACTGAAGCTTTCTTT

j_call: TRBJ2-1
v_call: TRBV28
d_call: .
clone_size: few
cdr3_aa: CASSLTLGQAVSYNEQFF
cdr3_nt: TGTGCCAGCAGTTTAACATTAGGTCAGGCCGTCTCCTACAATGAGCAGTTCTTC

j_call: TRBJ1-1
v_call: TRBV5-1
d_call: .
clone_size: .
cdr3_aa: CASSPMTVNTEAFF
cdr3_nt: TGCGCCAGCAGCCCTATGACAGTGAACACTGAAGCTTTCTTT

j_call: TRBJ2-2
v_call: TRBV28
d_call: .
clone_size: .
cdr3_aa: CASSPGSPGELFF
cdr3_nt: TGTGCCAGCAGCCCCGGGAGCCCCGGGGAGCTGTTTTTT

j_call: TRBJ2-2
v_call: TRBV7-2
d_call: .
clone_size: .
cdr3_aa: CASSYSSNTGELFF
cdr3_nt: TGTGCCAGCAGCTACTCCTCGAACACCGGGGAGCTGTTTTTT

j_call: TRBJ1-6
v_call: TRBV28
d_call: TRBD1
clone_size: .
cdr3_aa: CASRETGQGNSPLHF
cdr3_nt: TGTGCCAGCAGGGAAACCGGACAGGGAAATTCACCCCTCCACTTT

j_call: TRBJ2-2
v_call: TRBV10-3
d_call: .
clone_size: .
cdr3_aa: CAISPQSPGTNTGELFF
cdr3_nt: TGTGCCATCAGCCCACAGTCCCCCGGGACGAACACCGGGGAGCTGTTTTTT

j_call: TRBJ1-5
v_call: TRBV7-8
d_call: .
clone_size: .
cdr3_aa: CASSFGQSGQPQHF
cdr3_nt: TGTGCCAGCAGCTTTGGACAGTCGGGTCAGCCCCAGCATTTT

j_call: TRBJ1-2
v_call: TRBV19
d_call: .
clone_size: .
cdr3_aa: CASSPAGVDGYTF
cdr3_nt: TGTGCCAGTAGTCCCGCAGGGGTTGATGGCTACACCTTC

j_call: TRBJ1-1
v_call: TRBV11-1
d_call: TRBD1
clone_size: .
cdr3_aa: CASSPRGRGTEAFF
cdr3_nt: TGTGCCAGCAGCCCCAGGGGGCGCGGGACTGAAGCTTTCTTT

j_call: TRBJ2-5
v_call: TRBV19
d_call: TRBD1
clone_size: .
cdr3_aa: CASSLGGTGQETQYF
cdr3_nt: TGTGCCAGTAGTCTCGGGGGGACAGGGCAAGAGACCCAGTACTTC

j_call: TRBJ2-7
v_call: TRBV5-1
d_call: TRBD1
clone_size: .
cdr3_aa: CASSLGGTGFYEQYF
cdr3_nt: TGCGCCAGCAGCTTGGGTGGGACAGGGTTCTACGAGCAGTACTTC

j_call: TRBJ1-5
v_call: TRBV2
d_call: .
clone_size: .
cdr3_aa: CASSLGTPNQPQHF
cdr3_nt: TGTGCCAGCAGTTTGGGGACTCCCAATCAGCCCCAGCATTTT

j_call: TRBJ2-7
v_call: TRBV21-1
d_call: .
clone_size: .
cdr3_aa: CASSKRPVTYEQYF
cdr3_nt: TGTGCCAGCAGCAAACGTCCAGTTACCTACGAGCAGTACTTC

j_call: TRBJ2-3
v_call: TRBV21-1
d_call: .
clone_size: .
cdr3_aa: CASSKGGGGLIITDTQYF
cdr3_nt: TGTGCCAGCAGCAAGGGGGGGGGAGGACTCATAATCACAGATACGCAGTATTTT